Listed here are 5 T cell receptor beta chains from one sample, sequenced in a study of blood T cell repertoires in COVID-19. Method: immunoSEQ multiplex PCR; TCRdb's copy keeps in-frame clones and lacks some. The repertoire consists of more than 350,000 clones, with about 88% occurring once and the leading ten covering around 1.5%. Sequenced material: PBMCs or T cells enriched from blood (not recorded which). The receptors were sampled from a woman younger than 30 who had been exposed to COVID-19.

The CDR3: CASSPGGVNEQFF. CDR3 coding DNA: TGTGCCAGCTCACCAGGGGGGGTTAATGAGCAGTTCTTC. The chain couples TRBV18 to TRBJ2-1, with 7 bases lining up with TRBD2. The CDR3 runs to 13 residues. The V segment lost 2 bases and the J segment 7 bases; nucleotides outside the gene matches: 2. Germline CDR1 reads KGHSH; CDR2 reads LQKENI.

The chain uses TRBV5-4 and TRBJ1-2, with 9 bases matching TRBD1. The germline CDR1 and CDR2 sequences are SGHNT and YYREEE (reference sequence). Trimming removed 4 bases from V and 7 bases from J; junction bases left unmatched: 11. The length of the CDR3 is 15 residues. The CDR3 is CASSPGAQGAGGYTF. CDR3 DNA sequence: TGTGCCAGCAGCCCCGGTGCACAGGGGGCTGGTGGCTACACCTTC.

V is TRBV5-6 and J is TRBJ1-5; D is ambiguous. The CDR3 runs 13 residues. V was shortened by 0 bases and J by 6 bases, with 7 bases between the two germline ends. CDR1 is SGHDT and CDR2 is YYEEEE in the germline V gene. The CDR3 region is CASSLGRLQPQHF. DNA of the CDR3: TGTGCCAGCAGCTTGGGTCGACTTCAGCCCCAGCATTTT.

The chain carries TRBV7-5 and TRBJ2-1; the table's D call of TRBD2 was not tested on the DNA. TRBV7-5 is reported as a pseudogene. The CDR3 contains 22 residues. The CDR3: CVRSLAPPGYPSLRDRDNEQFF. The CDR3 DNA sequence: TGTGTCAGAAGCTTAGCTCCTCCGGGATACCCTAGCTTACGCGACCGAGACAATGAGCAGTTCTTC.

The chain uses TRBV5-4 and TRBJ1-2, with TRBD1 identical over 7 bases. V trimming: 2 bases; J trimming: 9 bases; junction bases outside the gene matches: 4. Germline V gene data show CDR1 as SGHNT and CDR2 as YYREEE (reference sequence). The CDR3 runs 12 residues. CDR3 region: CASSFRQGSYTF. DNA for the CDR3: TGTGCCAGCAGCTTCCGACAGGGCAGCTACACCTTC.